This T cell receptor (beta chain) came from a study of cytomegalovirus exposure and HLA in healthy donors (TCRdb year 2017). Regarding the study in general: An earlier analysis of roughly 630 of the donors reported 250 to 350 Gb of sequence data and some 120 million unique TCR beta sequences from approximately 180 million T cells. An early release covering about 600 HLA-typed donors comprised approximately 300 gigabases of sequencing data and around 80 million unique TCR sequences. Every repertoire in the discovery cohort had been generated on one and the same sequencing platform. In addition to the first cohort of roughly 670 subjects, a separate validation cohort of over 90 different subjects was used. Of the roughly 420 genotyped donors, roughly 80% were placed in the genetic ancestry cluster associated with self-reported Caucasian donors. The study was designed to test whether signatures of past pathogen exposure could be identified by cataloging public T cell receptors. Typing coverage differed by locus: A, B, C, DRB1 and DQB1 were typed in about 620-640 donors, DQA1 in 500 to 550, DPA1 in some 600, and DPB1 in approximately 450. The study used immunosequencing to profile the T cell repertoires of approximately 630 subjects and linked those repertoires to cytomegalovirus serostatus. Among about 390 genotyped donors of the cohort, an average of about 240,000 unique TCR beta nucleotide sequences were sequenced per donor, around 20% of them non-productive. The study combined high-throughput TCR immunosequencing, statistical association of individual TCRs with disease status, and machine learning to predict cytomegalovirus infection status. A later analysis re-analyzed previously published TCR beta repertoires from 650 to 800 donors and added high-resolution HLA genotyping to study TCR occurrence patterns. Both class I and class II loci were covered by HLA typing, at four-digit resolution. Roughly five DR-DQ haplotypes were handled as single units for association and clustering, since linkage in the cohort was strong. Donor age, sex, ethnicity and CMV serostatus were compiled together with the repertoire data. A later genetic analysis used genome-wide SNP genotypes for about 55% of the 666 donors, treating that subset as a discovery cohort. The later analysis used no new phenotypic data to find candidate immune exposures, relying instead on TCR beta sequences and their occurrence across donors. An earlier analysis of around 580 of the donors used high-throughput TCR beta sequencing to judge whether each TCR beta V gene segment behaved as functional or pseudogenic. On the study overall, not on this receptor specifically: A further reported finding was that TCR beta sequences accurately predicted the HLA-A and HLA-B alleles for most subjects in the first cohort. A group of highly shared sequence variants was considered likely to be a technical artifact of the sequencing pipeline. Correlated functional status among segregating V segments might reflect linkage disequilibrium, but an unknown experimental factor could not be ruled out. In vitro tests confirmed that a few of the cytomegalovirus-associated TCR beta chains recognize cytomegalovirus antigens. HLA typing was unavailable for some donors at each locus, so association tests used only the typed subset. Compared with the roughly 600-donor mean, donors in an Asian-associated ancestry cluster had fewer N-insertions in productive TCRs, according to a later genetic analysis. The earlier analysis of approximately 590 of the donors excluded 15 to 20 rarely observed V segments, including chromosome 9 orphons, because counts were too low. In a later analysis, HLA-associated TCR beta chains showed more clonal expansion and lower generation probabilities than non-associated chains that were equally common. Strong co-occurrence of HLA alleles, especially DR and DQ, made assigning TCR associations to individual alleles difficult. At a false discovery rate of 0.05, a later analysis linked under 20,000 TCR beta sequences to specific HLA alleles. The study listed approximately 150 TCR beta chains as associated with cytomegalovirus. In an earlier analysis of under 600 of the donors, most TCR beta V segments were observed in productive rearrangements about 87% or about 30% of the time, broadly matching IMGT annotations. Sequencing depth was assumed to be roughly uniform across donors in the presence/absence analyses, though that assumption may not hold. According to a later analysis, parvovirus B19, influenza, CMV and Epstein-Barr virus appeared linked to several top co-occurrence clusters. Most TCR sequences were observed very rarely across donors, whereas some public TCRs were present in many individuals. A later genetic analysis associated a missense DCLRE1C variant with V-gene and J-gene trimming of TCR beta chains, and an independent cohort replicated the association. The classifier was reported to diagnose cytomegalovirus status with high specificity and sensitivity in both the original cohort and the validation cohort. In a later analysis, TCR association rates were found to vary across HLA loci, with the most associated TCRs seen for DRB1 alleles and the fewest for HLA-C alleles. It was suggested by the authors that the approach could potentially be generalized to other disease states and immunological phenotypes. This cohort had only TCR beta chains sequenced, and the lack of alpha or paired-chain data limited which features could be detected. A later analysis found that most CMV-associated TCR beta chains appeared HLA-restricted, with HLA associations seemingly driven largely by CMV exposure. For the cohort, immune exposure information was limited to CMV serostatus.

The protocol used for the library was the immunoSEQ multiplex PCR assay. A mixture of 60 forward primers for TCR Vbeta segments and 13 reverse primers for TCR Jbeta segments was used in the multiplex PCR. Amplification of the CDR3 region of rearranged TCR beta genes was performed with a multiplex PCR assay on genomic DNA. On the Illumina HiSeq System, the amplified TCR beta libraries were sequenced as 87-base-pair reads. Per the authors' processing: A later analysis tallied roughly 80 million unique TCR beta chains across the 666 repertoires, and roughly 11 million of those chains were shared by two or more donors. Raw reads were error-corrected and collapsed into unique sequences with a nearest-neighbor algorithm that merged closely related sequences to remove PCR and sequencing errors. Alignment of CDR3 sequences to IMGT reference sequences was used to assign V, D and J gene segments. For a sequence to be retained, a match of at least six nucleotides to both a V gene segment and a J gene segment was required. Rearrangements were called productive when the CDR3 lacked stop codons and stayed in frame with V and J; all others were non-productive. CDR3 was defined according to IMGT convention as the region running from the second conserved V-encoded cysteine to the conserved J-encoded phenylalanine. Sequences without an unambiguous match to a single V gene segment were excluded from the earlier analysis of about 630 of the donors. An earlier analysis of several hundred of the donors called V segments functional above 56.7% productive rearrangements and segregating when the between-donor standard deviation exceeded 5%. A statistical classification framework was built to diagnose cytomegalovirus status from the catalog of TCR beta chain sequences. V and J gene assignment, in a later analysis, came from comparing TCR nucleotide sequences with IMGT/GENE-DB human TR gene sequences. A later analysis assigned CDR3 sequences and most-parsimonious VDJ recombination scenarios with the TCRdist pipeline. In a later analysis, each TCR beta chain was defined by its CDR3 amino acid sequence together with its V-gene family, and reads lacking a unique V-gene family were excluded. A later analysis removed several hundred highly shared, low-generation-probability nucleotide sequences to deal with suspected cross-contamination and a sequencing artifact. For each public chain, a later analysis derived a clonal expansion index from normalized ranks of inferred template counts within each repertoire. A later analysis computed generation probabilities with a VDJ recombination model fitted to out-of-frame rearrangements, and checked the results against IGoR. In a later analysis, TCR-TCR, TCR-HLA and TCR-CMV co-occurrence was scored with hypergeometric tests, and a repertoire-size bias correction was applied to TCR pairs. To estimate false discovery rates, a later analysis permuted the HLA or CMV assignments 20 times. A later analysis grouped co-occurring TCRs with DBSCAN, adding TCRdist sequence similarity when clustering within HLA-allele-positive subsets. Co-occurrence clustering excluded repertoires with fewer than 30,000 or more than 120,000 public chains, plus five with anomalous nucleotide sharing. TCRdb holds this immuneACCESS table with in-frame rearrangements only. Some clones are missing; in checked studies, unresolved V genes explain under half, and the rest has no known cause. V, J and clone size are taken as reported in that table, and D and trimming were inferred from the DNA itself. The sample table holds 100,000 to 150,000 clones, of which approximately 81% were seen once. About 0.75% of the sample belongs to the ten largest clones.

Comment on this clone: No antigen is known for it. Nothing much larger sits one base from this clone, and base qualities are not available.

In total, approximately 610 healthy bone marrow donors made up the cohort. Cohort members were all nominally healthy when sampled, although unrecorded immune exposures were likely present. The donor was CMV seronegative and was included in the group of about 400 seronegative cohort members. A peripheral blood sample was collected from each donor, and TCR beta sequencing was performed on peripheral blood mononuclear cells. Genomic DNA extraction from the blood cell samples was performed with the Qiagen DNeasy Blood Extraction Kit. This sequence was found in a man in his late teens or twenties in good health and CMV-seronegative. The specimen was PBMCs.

The DNA is as follows: TGTGCCAGCAGTTTACGACGGACAGGTCCTTTTAATGAAAAACTGTTTTTT. Its protein reads: CASSLRRTGPFNEKLFF. The chain couples TRBV28 to TRBJ1-4; a stretch of 7 junction bases matches TRBD1. Trimming removed 2 bases from V and 4 bases from J; the gene matches leave 10 bases unexplained. For CDR1 and CDR2, the germline V gene lists MDHEN and SYDVKM. There are 17 amino acids in the CDR3, from cysteine to phenylalanine inclusive. Just the 51-base CDR3 DNA is kept, in frame starting at base 1.